The entry below describes one T cell receptor beta chain. Assay used: immunoSEQ multiplex PCR; TCRdb lists only in-frame clones, some missing. The sample comprises around 41,000 clones, about 82% of which are singletons, and about 2.7% rests with the top ten. The record originates from a study of OX40 agonist ivuxolimab in advanced cancers. Germline-derived CDR1 and CDR2 are SGDLS and YYNGEE. The CDR3 length is 15 residues. V lost 1 base to trimming and J lost 4 bases, with 14 bases between them. This chain connects TRBV9 to TRBJ2-5, with TRBD2 as a possible D gene (6 bases). The receptor comes from an adult with an advanced solid tumor such as melanoma, head and neck, liver or kidney cancer. The sequenced sample was CD4+ or CD8+ T cells sorted from blood, obtained in a trial of the OX40 agonist ivuxolimab. CDR3: CASSVPVRGGETQYF. In DNA form, the CDR3 reads TGTGCCAGCAGCGTACCAGTGAGGGGAGGAGAGACCCAGTACTTC. Complete variable domain (other parts from reference TRBV9 and TRBJ2-5): DSGVTQTPKHLITATGQRVTLRCSPRSGDLSVYWYQQSLDQGLQFLIQYYNGEERAKGNILERFSAQQFPDLHSELNLSSLELGDSALYFCASSVPVRGGETQYFGPGTRLLVL.